This T cell receptor beta chain was found in a study of cytomegalovirus exposure and HLA in healthy donors. Broader study findings: Most TCRs appeared rarely, but some public TCRs recurred in many donors.

Turning to this clone: Antigen: not known.

The protocol was immunoSEQ multiplex PCR, while the TCRdb copy is restricted to in-frame clones and leaves out a portion. The sample carries about 200,000 clones, 87% recorded once. Specimen: PBMCs. This TCR came from a woman aged 18-29 years in good health and CMV-seropositive.

The CDR3 loop is CAIHQGATNEKLFF. The CDR3, as DNA: TGTGCCATCCACCAGGGGGCAACTAATGAAAAACTGTTTTTT. The J gene is TRBJ1-4, the V gene TRBV6-1; TRBD1 agrees at 7 bases. Trimming at V came to 10 bases and at J to 0 bases, leaving 5 bases not matched to a gene. The CDR3 contains 14 residues. Germline-derived CDR1 and CDR2 are MNHNS and SASEGT.